This T cell receptor (beta chain) comes out of a study of CD8 T cells in Susac syndrome. The germline V and J ends were trimmed by 0 bases and 4 bases, with 13 bases remaining between them. Germline CDR1 is LGHNA and CDR2 is YNFKEQ. The CDR3 is 16 residues long. With random hexamers, reverse transcription was performed on about 0.45 to 1 ug of RNA. The immunoSEQ assay covered 54 Vbeta and 13 Jbeta segments for CDR3. TCRdb reprocessed the immunoSEQ multiplex PCR reads with MiXCR, giving one entry per CDR3 protein. The sample lists about 120,000 distinct CDR3 sequences, 85% to 95% occurring once. TCR beta sequencing covered blood CD8+ and CD4+ T cells. Age- and sex-matched healthy donors served as the control group.

The sample was CD8+ T cells from PBMCs. The clonotype originates from a human donor in good health. The V call is TRBV4-2, the J call TRBJ1-3; D is undetermined. The CDR3 DNA reads TGTGCCAGCAGCCAAGATCACCCGGAGTCCGGAAACACCATATATTTT. It translates to CASSQDHPESGNTIYF.